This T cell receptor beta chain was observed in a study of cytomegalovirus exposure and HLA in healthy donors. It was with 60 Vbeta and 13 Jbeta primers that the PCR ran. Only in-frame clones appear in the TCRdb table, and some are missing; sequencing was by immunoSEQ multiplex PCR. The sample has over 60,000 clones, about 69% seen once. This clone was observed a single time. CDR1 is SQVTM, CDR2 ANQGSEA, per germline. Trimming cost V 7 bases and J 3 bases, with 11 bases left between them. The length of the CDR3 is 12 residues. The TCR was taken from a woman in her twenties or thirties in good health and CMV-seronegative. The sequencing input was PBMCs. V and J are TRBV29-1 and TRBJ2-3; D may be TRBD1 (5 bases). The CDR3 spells CSAWTTTDTQYF. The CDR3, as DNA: TGCAGCGCCTGGACAACTACAGATACGCAGTATTTT.